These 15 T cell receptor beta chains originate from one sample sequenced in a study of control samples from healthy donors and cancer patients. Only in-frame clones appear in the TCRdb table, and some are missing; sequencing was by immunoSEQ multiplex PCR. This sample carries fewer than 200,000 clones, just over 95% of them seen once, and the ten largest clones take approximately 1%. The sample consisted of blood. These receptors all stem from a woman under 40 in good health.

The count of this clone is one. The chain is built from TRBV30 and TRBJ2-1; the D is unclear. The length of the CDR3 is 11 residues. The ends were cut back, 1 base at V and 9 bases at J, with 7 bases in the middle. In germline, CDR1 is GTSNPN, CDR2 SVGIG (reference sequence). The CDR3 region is CAWSARGEQFF. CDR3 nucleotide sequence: TGTGCCTGGAGTGCCCGTGGTGAGCAGTTCTTC.

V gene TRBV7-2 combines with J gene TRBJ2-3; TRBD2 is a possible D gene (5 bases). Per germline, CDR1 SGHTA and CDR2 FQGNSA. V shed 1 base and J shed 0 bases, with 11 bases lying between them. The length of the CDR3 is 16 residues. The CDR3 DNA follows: TGTGCCAGCAGCTTAGACCTTTGGACTAGCACAGATACGCAGTATTTT. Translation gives CASSLDLWTSTDTQYF.

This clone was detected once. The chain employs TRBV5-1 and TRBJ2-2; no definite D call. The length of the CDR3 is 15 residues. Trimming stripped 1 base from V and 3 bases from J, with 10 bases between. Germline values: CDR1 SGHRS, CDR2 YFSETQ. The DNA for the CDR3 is TGCGCCAGCAGCTTGATCACCGGTTACACCGGGGAGCTGTTTTTT. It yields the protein CASSLITGYTGELFF. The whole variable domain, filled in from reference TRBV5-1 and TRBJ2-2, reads KAGVTQTPRYLIKTRGQQVTLSCSPISGHRSVSWYQQTPGQGLQFLFEYFSETQRNKGNFPGRFSGRQFSNSRSEMNVSTLELGDSALYLCASSLITGYTGELFFGEGSRLTVL.

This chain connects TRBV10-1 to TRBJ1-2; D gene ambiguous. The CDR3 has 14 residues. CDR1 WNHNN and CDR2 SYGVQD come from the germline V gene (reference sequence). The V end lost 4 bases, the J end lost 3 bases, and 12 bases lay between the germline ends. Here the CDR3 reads CASSGGASDYGYTF. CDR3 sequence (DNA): TGCGCCAGCAGTGGCGGCGCCTCGGACTATGGCTACACCTTC.

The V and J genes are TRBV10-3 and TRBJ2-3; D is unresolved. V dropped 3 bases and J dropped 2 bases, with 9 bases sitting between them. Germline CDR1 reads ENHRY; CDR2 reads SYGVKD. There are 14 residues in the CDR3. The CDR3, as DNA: TGTGCCATCAGTGATTACACGTTCACAGATACGCAGTATTTT. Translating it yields CAISDYTFTDTQYF.

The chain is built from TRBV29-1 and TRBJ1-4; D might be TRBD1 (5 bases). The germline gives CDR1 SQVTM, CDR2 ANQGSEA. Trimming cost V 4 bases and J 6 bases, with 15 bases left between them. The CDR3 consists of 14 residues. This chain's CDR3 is CSVGDGTAYEKLFF. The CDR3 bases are TGCAGCGTTGGGGATGGGACGGCTTATGAAAAACTGTTTTTT.

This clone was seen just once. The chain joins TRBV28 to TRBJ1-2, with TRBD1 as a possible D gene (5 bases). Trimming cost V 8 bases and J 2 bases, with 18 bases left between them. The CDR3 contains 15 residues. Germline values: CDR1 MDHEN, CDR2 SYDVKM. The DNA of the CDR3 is TGTGCCAGCGGGACTGTGGGGGGTTTAAACTATGGCTACACCTTC. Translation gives CASGTVGGLNYGYTF.

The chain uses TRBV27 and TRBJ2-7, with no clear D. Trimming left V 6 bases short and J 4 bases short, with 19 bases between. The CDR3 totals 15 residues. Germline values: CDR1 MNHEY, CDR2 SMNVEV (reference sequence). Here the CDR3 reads CASSPRAVGVYEQYF. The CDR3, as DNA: TGTGCCAGCAGCCCACGGGCTGTTGGCGTTTACGAGCAGTACTTC.

The CDR3 sequence is CASSSNRMGGDQPQHF. CDR3 nucleotide sequence: TGTGCCAGCAGCTCCAACCGGATGGGGGGCGATCAGCCCCAGCATTTT. The chain couples TRBV5-8 to TRBJ1-5, with a tentative D call TRBD1 (6 bases). This CDR3 is built from 16 residues. Germline CDR1 SGHTS, CDR2 YDEGEE. The germline V and J ends were trimmed by 3 bases and 5 bases, with 18 bases remaining between them.

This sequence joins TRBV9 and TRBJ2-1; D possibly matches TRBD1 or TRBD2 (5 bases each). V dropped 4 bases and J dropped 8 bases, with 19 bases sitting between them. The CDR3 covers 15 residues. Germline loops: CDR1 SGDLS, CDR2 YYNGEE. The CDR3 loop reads CASSPERSWGYEQFF. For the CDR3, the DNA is TGTGCCAGCAGCCCCGAGCGGAGTTGGGGGTATGAGCAGTTCTTC.

CDR3 region: CASSEVGVSRGLSNQPQHF. CDR3 coding DNA: TGTGCCAGCAGTGAAGTTGGAGTGAGTAGGGGGCTTAGCAATCAGCCCCAGCATTTT. V gene TRBV6-1 combines with J gene TRBJ1-5, with 7 bases fitting TRBD1. The CDR3 loop spans 19 amino acids. CDR1 MNHNS and CDR2 SASEGT come from the germline V gene. V lost 1 base to trimming and J lost 0 bases; unmatched junction nucleotides: 12.

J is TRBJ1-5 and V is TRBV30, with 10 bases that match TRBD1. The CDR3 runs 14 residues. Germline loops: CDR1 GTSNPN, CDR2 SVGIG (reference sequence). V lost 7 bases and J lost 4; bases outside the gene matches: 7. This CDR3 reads CASSGTGANQPQHF. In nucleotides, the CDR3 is TGTGCCTCCTCTGGGACAGGGGCAAATCAGCCCCAGCATTTT.

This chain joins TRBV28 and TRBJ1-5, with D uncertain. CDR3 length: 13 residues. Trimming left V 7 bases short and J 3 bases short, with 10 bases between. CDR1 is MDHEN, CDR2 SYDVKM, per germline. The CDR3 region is CASKSVNNQPQHF. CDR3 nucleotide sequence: TGTGCCAGCAAGTCCGTAAACAATCAGCCCCAGCATTTT.

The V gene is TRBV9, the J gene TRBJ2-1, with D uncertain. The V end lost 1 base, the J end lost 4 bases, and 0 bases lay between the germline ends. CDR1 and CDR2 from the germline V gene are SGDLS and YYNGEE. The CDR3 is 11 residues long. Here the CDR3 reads CASSVYNEQFF. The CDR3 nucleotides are TGTGCCAGCAGCGTATACAATGAGCAGTTCTTC.

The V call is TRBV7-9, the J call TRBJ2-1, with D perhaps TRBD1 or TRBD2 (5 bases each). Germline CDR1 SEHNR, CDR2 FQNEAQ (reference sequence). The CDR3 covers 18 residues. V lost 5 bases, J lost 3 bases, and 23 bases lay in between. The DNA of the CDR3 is TGTGCCAGCAGCGACTCCGGGACCCGTATCTTAAACTACAATGAGCAGTTCTTC. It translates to CASSDSGTRILNYNEQFF.